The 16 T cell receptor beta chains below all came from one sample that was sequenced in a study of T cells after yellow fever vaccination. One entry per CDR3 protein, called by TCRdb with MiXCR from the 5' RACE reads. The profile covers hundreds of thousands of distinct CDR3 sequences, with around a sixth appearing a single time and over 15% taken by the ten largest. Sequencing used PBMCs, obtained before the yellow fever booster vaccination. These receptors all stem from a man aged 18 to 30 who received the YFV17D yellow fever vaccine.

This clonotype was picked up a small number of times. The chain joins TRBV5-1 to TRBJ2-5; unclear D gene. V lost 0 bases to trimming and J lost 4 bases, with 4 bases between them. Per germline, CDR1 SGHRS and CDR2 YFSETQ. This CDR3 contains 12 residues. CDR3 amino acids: CASSLGVETQYF. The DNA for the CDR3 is TGCGCCAGCAGCTTGGGAGTAGAGACCCAGTACTTC.

This CDR3 reads CASSFPPNTGELFF. Here the CDR3 DNA reads TGTGCCAGCAGTTTCCCACCGAACACCGGGGAGCTGTTTTTT. This chain uses TRBV12-3 or TRBV12-4 with TRBJ2-2; D is unresolved. This CDR3 is built from 14 residues. Trimming left V 3 bases short and J 0 bases short, with 5 bases between.

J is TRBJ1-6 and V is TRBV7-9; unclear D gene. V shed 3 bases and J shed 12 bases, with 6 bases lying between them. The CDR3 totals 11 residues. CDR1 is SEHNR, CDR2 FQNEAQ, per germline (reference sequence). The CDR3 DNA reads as TGTGCCAGCAGCTTTGCGGAACCCCTCCACTTT. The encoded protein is CASSFAEPLHF. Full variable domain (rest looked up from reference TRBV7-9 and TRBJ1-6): DTGVSQNPRHKITKRGQNVTFRCDPISEHNRLYWYRQTLGQGPEFLTYFQNEAQLEKSRLLSDRFSAERPKGSFSTLEIQRTEQGDSAMYLCASSFAEPLHFGNGTRLTVT.

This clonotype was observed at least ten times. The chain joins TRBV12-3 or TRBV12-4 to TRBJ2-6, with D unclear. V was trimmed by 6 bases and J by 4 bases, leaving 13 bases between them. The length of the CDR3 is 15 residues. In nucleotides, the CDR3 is TGTGCCAGCAGCCCCCCAGCGTTCGGGGCCAACGTCCTGACTTTC. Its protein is CASSPPAFGANVLTF.

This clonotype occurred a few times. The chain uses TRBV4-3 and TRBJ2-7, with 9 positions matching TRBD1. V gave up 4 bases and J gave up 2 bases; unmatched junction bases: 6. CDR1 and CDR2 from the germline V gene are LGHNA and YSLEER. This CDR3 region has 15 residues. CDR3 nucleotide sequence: TGCGCCAGCAGCCGGGGTGGACAGGGGCCCTACGAGCAGTACTTC. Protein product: CASSRGGQGPYEQYF.

CDR3 amino acids: CASSLAPGSNEQFF. DNA of the CDR3: TGCGCCAGCAGCTTGGCCCCAGGGTCCAATGAGCAGTTCTTC. V gene TRBV5-1 combines with J gene TRBJ2-1, with D tentatively TRBD1 (5 bases). With 0 bases removed from V and 6 bases from J, the gap between germline ends came to 10 bases. The CDR3 is 14 residues long. Germline V CDR1 and CDR2: SGHRS, YFSETQ. The full variable domain, its missing parts supplied by reference TRBV5-1 and TRBJ2-1, is KAGVTQTPRYLIKTRGQQVTLSCSPISGHRSVSWYQQTPGQGLQFLFEYFSETQRNKGNFPGRFSGRQFSNSRSEMNVSTLELGDSALYLCASSLAPGSNEQFFGPGTRLTVL.

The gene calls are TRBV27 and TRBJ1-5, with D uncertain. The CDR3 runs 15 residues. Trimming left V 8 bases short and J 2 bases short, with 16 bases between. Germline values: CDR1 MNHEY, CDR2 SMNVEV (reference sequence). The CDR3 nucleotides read TGTGCCAGCCGGAGAGAGAAAGTGGGCAATCAGCCCCAGCATTTT. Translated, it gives CASRREKVGNQPQHF.

Written as DNA, the CDR3 is TGTGCCAGCAGCCTACTAGCGATGGATGAGACCCAGTACTTC. It encodes CASSLLAMDETQYF. The rearrangement links TRBV7-2 to TRBJ2-5, with 7 positions matching TRBD2. The trim removed 5 bases at V and 5 bases at J, leaving 8 bases unmatched. The CDR3 sequence is 14 residues long. Germline V gene data show CDR1 as SGHTA and CDR2 as FQGNSA.

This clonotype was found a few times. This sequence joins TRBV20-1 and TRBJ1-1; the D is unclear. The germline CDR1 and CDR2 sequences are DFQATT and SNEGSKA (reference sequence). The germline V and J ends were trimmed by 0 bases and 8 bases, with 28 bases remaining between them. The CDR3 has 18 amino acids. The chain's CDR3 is CSARDTRYSKKEKVEAFF. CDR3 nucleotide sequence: TGCAGTGCTAGAGATACCCGGTATTCGAAAAAAGAAAAAGTGGAAGCTTTCTTT.

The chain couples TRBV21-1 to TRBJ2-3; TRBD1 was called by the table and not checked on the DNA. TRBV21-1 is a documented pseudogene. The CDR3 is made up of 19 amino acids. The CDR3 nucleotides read TGTGCCAGCAGCAATTACCCCGGGACAGGAATCATCGACACAGATACGCAGTATTTT. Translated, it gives CASSNYPGTGIIDTDTQYF.

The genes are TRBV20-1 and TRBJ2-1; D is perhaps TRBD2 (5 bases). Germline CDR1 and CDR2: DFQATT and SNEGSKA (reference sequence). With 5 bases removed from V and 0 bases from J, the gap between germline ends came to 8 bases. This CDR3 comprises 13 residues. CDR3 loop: CSAQRSSYNEQFF. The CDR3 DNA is TGCAGTGCTCAGCGGAGCTCCTACAATGAGCAGTTCTTC.

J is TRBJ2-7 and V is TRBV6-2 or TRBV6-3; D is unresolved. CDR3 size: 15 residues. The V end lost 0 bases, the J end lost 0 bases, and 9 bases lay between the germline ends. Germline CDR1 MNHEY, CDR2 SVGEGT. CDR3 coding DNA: TGTGCCAGCAGTTACTCCGCCCCACTCTCCTACGAGCAGTACTTC. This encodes CASSYSAPLSYEQYF.

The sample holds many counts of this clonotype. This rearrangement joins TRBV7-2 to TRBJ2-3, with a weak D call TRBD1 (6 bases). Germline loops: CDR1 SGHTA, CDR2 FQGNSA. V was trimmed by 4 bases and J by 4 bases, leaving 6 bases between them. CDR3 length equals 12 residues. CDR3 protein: CASSYRADTQYF. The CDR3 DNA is TGTGCCAGCAGCTACAGGGCAGATACGCAGTATTTT.

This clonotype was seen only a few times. The CDR3 spells CSVAGDTGELFF. The DNA of the CDR3 is TGCAGCGTTGCCGGGGACACCGGGGAGCTGTTTTTT. V gene TRBV29-1 combines with J gene TRBJ2-2; possible D gene TRBD2, 5 bases. Deletions cut 4 bases from V and 3 bases from J, with 6 bases between. CDR3 length equals 12 residues. Germline V CDR1 and CDR2: SQVTM, ANQGSEA.

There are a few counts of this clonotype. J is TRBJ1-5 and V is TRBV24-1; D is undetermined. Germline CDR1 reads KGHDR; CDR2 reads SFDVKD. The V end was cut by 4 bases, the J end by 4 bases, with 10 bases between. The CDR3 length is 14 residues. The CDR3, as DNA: TGTGCCACCAGTGACGGTGACGGTAATCAGCCCCAGCATTTT. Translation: CATSDGDGNQPQHF.

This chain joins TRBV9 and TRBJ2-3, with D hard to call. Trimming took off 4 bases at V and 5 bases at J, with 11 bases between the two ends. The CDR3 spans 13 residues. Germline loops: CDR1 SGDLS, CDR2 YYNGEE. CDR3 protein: CASSIDTGDTQYF. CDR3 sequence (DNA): TGTGCCAGCAGCATCGACACTGGAGATACGCAGTATTTT.